The sequence of this TCR beta chain was determined in a study of regulatory and conventional T cells in RAG deficiency. Study-level findings and limits: Patient subsets had shorter CDR3s; Omenn Treg-Tconv overlap exceeded 90%. Control T-cell subsets had markedly higher Shannon entropy and lower Simpson indices than RAG-deficient patients. Treg unique TCR beta sequences were about 91-fold fewer in Omenn syndrome and CID/AS patients than controls.

Produced via immunoSEQ multiplex PCR; TCRdb's table is partial and in-frame only. The sample consists of 5,500 to 8,500 clones, 90% to 95% of them appearing once. This clone was seen only once. What it binds is unknown. Looked up from germline, CDR1 is MNHNS and CDR2 is SASEGT. V lost 3 bases and J 4 bases, leaving 3 bases between the germline ends. CDR3 length: 11 residues. Blood CD4+ CD25-high CD127-low regulatory T cells supplied the genomic DNA template. This sample also belongs to another study, concerning regulatory T cells. That publication notes: The PCR used 52 TRBV and 13 TRBJ primers. Patient repertoires had restricted TRB V-J pairs and skewed V and J usage, most in Tregs.

The sequence derives from a human donor in good health. The V gene is TRBV6-1, the J gene TRBJ1-1; D unresolved. Sequenced sample: CD127- CD25+ CD4+ Tregs sorted from blood. CDR3 sequence: CASSERTEAFF. The CDR3 coding sequence is TGTGCCAGCAGTGAGCGCACTGAAGCTTTCTTT.